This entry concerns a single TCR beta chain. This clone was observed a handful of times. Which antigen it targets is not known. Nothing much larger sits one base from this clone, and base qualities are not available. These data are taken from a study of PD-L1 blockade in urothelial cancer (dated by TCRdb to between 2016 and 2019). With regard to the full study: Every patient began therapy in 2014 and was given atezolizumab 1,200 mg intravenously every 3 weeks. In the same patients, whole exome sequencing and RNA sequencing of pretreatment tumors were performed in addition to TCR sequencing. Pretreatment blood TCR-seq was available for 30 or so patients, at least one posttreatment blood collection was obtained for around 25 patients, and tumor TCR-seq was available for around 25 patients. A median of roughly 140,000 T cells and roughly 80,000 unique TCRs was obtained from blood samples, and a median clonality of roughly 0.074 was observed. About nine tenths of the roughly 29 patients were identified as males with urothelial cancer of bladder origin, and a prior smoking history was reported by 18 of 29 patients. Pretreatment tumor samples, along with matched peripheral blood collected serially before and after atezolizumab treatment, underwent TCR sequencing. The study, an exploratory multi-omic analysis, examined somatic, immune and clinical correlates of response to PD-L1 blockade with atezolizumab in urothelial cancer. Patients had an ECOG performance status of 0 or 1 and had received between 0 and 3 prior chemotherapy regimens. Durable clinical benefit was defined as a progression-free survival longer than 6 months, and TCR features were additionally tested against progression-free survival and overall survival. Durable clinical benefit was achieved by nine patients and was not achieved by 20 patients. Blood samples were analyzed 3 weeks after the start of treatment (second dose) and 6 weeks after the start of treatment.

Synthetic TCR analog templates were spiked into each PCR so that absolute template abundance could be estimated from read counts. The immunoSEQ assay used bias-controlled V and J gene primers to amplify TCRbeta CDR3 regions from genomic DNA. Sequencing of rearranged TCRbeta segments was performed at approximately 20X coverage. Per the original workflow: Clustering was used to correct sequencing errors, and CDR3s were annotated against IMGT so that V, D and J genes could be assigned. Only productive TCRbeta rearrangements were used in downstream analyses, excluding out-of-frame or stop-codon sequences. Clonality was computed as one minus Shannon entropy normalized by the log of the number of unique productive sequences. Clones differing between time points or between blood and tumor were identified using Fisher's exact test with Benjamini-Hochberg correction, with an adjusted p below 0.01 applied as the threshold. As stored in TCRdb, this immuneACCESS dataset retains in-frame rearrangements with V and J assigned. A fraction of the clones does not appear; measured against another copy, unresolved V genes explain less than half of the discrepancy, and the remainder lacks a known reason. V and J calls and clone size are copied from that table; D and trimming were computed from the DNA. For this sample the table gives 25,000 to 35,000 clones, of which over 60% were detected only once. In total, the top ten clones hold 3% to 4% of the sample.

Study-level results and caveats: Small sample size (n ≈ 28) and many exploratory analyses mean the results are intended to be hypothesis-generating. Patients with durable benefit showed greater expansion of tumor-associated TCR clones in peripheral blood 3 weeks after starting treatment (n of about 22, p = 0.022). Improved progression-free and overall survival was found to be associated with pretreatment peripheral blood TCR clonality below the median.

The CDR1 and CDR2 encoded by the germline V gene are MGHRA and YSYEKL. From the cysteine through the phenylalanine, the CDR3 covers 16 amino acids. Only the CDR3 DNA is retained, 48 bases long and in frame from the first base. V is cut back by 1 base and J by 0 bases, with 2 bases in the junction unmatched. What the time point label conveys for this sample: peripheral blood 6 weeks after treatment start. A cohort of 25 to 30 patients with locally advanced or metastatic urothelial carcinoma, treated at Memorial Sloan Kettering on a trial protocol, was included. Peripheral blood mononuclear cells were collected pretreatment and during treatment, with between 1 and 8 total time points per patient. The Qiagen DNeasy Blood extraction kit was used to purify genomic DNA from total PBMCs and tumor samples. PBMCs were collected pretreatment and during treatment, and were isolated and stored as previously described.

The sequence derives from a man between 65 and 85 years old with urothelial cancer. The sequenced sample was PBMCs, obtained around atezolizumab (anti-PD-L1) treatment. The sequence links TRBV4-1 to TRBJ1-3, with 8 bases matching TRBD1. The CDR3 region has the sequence CASSQAGTGSGNTIYF. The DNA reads TGCGCCAGCAGCCAAGCCGGGACAGGCTCTGGAAACACCATATATTTT.